These 24 T cell receptor beta chains originate from one sample sequenced in a study of blood T cell repertoires in COVID-19. Measured with immunoSEQ multiplex PCR; TCRdb has only the in-frame clones, and not every one. The sample includes 100,000 to 150,000 clones, 80% seen only once; the top ten take 1.5% to 2%. Sequencing input: peripheral blood. All receptors come from a man aged 70-80 years with acute or convalescent COVID-19.

This clone was observed once. The chain is built from TRBV28 and TRBJ2-3, with 9 nucleotides matching TRBD1. Germline V gene sequence: CDR1 MDHEN, CDR2 SYDVKM. With V trimmed by 4 bases and J by 3 bases, 2 bases remained unmatched. This CDR3 has 14 residues. CDR3 in DNA: TGTGCCAGCAGTTCGACAGGGGGAACAGATACGCAGTATTTT. Protein product: CASSSTGGTDTQYF.

This chain links TRBV29-1 with TRBJ2-6; D is perhaps TRBD1 (6 bases). The V gene's germline CDR1 is SQVTM and CDR2 ANQGSEA. The CDR3 is made up of 16 amino acids. Deletions cut 4 bases from V and 0 bases from J, with 13 bases between. The CDR3 DNA sequence: TGCAGCGTTGTTAACAGGGCGAGCTCTGGGGCCAACGTCCTGACTTTC. It yields the protein CSVVNRASSGANVLTF.

J is TRBJ2-6 and V is TRBV4-1; D unresolved. V lost 2 bases and J lost 0, with 11 bases in between. The CDR3 loop spans 17 amino acids. Per germline, CDR1 MGHRA and CDR2 YSYEKL. CDR3 sequence reads: CASSQTVAFSGANVLTF. Written as DNA, the CDR3 is TGCGCCAGCAGCCAAACTGTTGCGTTCTCTGGGGCCAACGTCCTGACTTTC.

This sequence joins TRBV2 and TRBJ2-7; D is perhaps TRBD1 (6 bases). The CDR3 totals 12 residues. Germline CDR1 reads SNHLY; CDR2 reads FYNNEI. V was shortened by 6 bases and J by 4 bases, with 10 bases between the two germline ends. CDR3 sequence: CASSLQGYEQYF. Written as DNA, the CDR3 is TGTGCCAGCAGCCTACAGGGTTACGAGCAGTACTTC.

This clone showed up just once. As DNA, the CDR3 is TGCAGCGTTGAAGATCGGCAGGCTAACTATGGCTACACCTTC. This codes for CSVEDRQANYGYTF. The genes are TRBV29-1 and TRBJ1-2, with unresolved D. This CDR3 comprises 14 residues. Trimming took 0 bases from V and 0 from J, leaving 8 bases between them. Looked up from germline, CDR1 is SQVTM and CDR2 is ANQGSEA.

CDR3 nucleotide sequence: TGTGCCAGCGGCCCACAGGGCTACGAGCAGTACTTC. This encodes CASGPQGYEQYF. The gene calls are TRBV6-1 and TRBJ2-7; maybe TRBD1 (6 bases). The V end lost 8 bases, the J end lost 3 bases, and 11 bases lay between the germline ends. Germline V gene lookup returns CDR1 MNHNS and CDR2 SASEGT. The CDR3 extends over 12 amino acids.

CDR3 protein: CASSAGLAGVTQYF. The CDR3 DNA sequence: TGTGCCAGCAGCGCTGGACTAGCGGGGGTAACGCAGTATTTT. V usage is TRBV9 and J usage is TRBJ2-3; 13 nucleotides agree with TRBD2. V shed 3 bases and J 9 bases; nucleotides not matched to a gene: 4. Looked up from germline, CDR1 is SGDLS and CDR2 is YYNGEE. CDR3 length: 14 residues.

This clone appeared a single time. The rearrangement links TRBV7-8 to TRBJ2-2; perhaps TRBD2 as D (6 bases). The length of the CDR3 is 14 residues. Trimming removed 4 bases from V and 5 bases from J, with 11 bases in between. CDR1 and CDR2 (germline): SGHVS, FQNEAQ. CDR3 coding DNA: TGTGCCAGCAGCTCCCTTGCGGGGACCGGGGAGCTGTTTTTT. Protein product: CASSSLAGTGELFF.

This clone was counted a few times. The V gene is TRBV10-2, the J gene TRBJ2-1, with D unresolved. The CDR3 has 14 amino acids. V lost 1 base and J lost 9, with 13 bases in between. From germline, CDR1 is WSHSY and CDR2 SAAADI. DNA of the CDR3: TGCGCCAGCAGTGAGTTCGACCCCTCGGGTGAGCAGTTCTTC. Amino acids: CASSEFDPSGEQFF.

The rearrangement joins TRBV9 to TRBJ2-3, with 12 bases matching TRBD2. The CDR3 is made up of 18 amino acids. V trimming: 1 base; J trimming: 0 bases; junction bases outside the gene matches: 6. Germline V gene data show CDR1 as SGDLS and CDR2 as YYNGEE. In DNA form, the CDR3 reads TGTGCCAGCAGCGTATGGGCTAGCGGGGGGGGTAGCACAGATACGCAGTATTTT. Translating gives CASSVWASGGGSTDTQYF.

The chain combines TRBV6-2 or TRBV6-3 with TRBJ2-7; no reliable D call. Between the trimmed V and J ends, which lost 0 bases and 0 bases, there was a span of 6 bases. Germline loops: CDR1 MNHEY, CDR2 SVGEGT. The CDR3 loop spans 14 amino acids. The DNA of the CDR3 is TGTGCCAGCAGTTACTCGCACTACTCCTACGAGCAGTACTTC. Residues: CASSYSHYSYEQYF.

In this sample, this clone turned up once. The chain has TRBV6-1 and TRBJ1-4; D remains ambiguous. This CDR3 is built from 16 residues. V lost 4 bases and J 0 bases, leaving 12 bases between the germline ends. Germline loops: CDR1 MNHNS, CDR2 SASEGT. The CDR3 coding sequence is TGTGCCAGCAGTGTAACTCTAGTATCAACTAATGAAAAACTGTTTTTT. The encoded protein is CASSVTLVSTNEKLFF.

CDR3 nucleotides: TGTGCTAGTGGTCCTAGGGGGGGGGAGCAAGAGACCCAGTACTTC. Its translation: CASGPRGGEQETQYF. The V call is TRBV12-5, the J call TRBJ2-5, with TRBD2 as a possible D gene (7 bases). V was clipped by 5 bases and J by 2 bases, with 15 bases between them. This CDR3 has 15 amino acids. CDR1 LGHNT and CDR2 FRNRAP come from the germline V gene.

The rearrangement uses TRBV5-1 and TRBJ2-7, with 9 bases aligning to TRBD2. After removal of 0 bases from V and 2 bases from J, the junction contained 3 bases not matched to a gene. The CDR3 runs 15 residues. CDR1 is SGHRS, CDR2 YFSETQ, per germline. The DNA of the CDR3 is TGCGCCAGCAGCTTGGGTCTAGCGGGGACCTACGAGCAGTACTTC. It yields the protein CASSLGLAGTYEQYF.

The J gene is TRBJ2-1, the V gene TRBV7-9; tentatively, D is TRBD2 (7 bases). The germline CDR1 and CDR2 sequences are SEHNR and FQNEAQ (reference sequence). Trimming pared 2 bases from V and 8 bases from J, leaving 16 bases between. CDR3 size: 15 residues. The CDR3 loop is CASSLPGAGRYEQFF. The CDR3 nucleotides are TGTGCCAGCAGCTTACCGGGGGCCGGGAGGTATGAGCAGTTCTTC.

This chain joins TRBV7-9 and TRBJ2-5; the D gene is possibly TRBD1 (8 bases). The V gene lost 5 bases and the J gene lost 5 bases, with 21 bases spanning the gap. Germline CDR1 and CDR2: SEHNR and FQNEAQ (reference sequence). The CDR3 contains 16 residues. CDR3 in DNA: TGTGCCAGCAGCCGGACAGGGCGGGGGCCCGGGGAGACCCAGTACTTC. This gives the protein CASSRTGRGPGETQYF.

V is TRBV4-1 and J is TRBJ1-1; tentatively, D is TRBD1 (5 bases). This CDR3 spans 15 amino acids. Per the germline V gene, CDR1 is MGHRA and CDR2 is YSYEKL. V dropped 0 bases and J dropped 0 bases, with 8 bases sitting between them. The CDR3 region has the DNA TGCGCCAGCAGCCAAGAGGCCAGGGTGAACACTGAAGCTTTCTTT. It yields the protein CASSQEARVNTEAFF.

Only a few counts were recorded for this clone. The CDR3 is CASSEPRGAQPQHF. DNA for the CDR3: TGTGCCAGCAGTGAACCCAGGGGAGCTCAGCCCCAGCATTTT. This rearrangement joins TRBV25-1 to TRBJ1-5, with D perhaps matching TRBD1 (6 bases). CDR3 size: 14 residues. Trimming stripped 2 bases from V and 6 bases from J, with 11 bases between. Germline V gene sequence: CDR1 MGHDK, CDR2 SYGVNS. Using reference TRBV25-1 and TRBJ1-5 for the parts outside the CDR3, the full variable domain is EADIYQTPRYLVIGTGKKITLECSQTMGHDKMYWYQQDPGMELHLIHYSYGVNSTEKGDLSSESTVSRIRTEHFPLTLESARPSHTSQYLCASSEPRGAQPQHFGDGTRLSIL.

This clone was detected a few times. The J gene is TRBJ1-6, the V gene TRBV4-2; tentative D call: TRBD1 (5 bases). Trimming left V 0 bases short and J 7 bases short, with 10 bases between. The CDR3 is 15 residues long. Germline loops: CDR1 LGHNA, CDR2 YNFKEQ. CDR3 in DNA: TGTGCCAGCAGCCAAGATAAGGGGTACAATTCACCCCTCCACTTT. It is translated as CASSQDKGYNSPLHF.

V is TRBV4-1 and J is TRBJ1-6; the match to TRBD1 covers 7 bases. V lost 0 bases, J lost 4 bases, and 3 bases stayed unmatched. CDR3 size: 16 residues. Germline CDR1 MGHRA, CDR2 YSYEKL. The CDR3 loop reads CASSQDWGQYNSPLHF. The CDR3 DNA is TGCGCCAGCAGCCAAGACTGGGGACAGTATAATTCACCCCTCCACTTT.

The gene calls are TRBV12-5 and TRBJ2-2; TRBD1 matches at 10 bases. V lost 4 bases and J lost 5; bases outside the gene matches: 10. Looked up from germline, CDR1 is LGHNT and CDR2 is FRNRAP. The CDR3 is 17 amino acids. CDR3: CASGSILTGGRTGELFF. CDR3 coding DNA: TGTGCTAGTGGTTCAATTCTGACAGGGGGCCGAACCGGGGAGCTGTTTTTT.

This chain joins TRBV7-4 and TRBJ1-5; D is uncertain. The CDR3 is made up of 13 amino acids. Per germline, CDR1 SGHVT and CDR2 SQSDAQ. Trimming took off 6 bases at V and 3 bases at J, with 9 bases between the two ends. Here the CDR3 reads CASRDGINQPQHF. The CDR3 nucleotides are TGTGCCAGCAGGGACGGGATCAATCAGCCCCAGCATTTT.

J is TRBJ1-2 and V is TRBV6-2 or TRBV6-3, with D possibly being TRBD1 (6 bases). Germline V gene lookup returns CDR1 MNHEY and CDR2 SVGEGT. The CDR3 spans 13 residues. V shed 5 bases and J shed 6 bases, with 13 bases lying between them. The CDR3 sequence is CASSPRQEDGYTF. CDR3 bases: TGTGCCAGCAGTCCCCGACAGGAAGATGGCTACACCTTC.

This clone has at least ten counts. This sequence joins TRBV19 and TRBJ1-1; perhaps TRBD1 as D (5 bases). The CDR3 contains 14 residues. The V gene lost 3 bases and the J gene lost 5 bases, with 13 bases spanning the gap. Germline assignment: CDR1 LNHDA and CDR2 SQIVND (reference sequence). DNA for the CDR3: TGTGCCAGTAGTATCACGTCCGGGGGAACTGAAGCTTTCTTT. It codes for CASSITSGGTEAFF.